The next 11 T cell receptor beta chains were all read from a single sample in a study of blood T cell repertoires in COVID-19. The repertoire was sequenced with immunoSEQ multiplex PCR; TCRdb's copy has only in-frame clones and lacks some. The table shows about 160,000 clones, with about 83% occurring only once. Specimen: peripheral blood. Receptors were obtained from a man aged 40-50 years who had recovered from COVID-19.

The CDR3 DNA follows: TGTGCCAGCAGCGTGGGGAGGGGTCAGCCCCAGCATTTT. Its protein product is CASSVGRGQPQHF. The chain recombines TRBV6-5 with TRBJ1-5; maybe TRBD1 (5 bases). V was trimmed by 6 bases and J by 6 bases, leaving 12 bases between them. The CDR3 is 13 amino acids. Germline assignment: CDR1 MNHEY and CDR2 SVGAGI.

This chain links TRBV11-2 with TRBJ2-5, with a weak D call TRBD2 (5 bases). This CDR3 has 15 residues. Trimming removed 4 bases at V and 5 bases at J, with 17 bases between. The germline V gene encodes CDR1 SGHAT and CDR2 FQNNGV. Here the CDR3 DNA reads TGTGCCAGCAGCTCTTCACGGGGAAGTAGGGAGACCCAGTACTTC. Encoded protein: CASSSSRGSRETQYF.

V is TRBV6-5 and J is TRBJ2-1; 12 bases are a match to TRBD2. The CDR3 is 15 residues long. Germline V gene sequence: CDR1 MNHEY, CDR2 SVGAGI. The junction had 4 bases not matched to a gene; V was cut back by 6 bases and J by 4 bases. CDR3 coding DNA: TGTGCCAGCAGGATACTAGCGGGGGGTTACAATGAGCAGTTCTTC. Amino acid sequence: CASRILAGGYNEQFF.

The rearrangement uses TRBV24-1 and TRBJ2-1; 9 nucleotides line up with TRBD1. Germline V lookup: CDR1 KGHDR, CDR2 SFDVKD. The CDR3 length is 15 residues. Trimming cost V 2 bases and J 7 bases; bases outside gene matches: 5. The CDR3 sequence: CATSDSYRGQNEQFF. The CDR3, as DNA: TGTGCCACCAGTGATTCGTACAGGGGGCAAAATGAGCAGTTCTTC.

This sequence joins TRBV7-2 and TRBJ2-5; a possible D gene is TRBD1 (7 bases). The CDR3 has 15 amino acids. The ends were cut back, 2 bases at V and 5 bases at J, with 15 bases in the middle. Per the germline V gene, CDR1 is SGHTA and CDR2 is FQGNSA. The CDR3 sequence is CASSLFSAGGETQYF. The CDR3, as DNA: TGTGCCAGCAGCTTATTTTCGGCAGGGGGGGAGACCCAGTACTTC.

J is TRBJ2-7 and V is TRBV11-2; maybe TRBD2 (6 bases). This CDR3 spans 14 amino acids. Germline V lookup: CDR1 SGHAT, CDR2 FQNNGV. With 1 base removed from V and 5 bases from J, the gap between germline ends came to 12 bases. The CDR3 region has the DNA TGTGCCAGCAGCTTAGCCGGGAGAGGCGACGAGCAGTACTTC. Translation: CASSLAGRGDEQYF.

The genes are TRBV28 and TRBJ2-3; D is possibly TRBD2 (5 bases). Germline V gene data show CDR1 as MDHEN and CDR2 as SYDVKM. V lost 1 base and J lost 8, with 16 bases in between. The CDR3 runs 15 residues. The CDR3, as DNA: TGTGCCAGCAGTTTATATAGTGTTCGGGGTGTTACGCAGTATTTT. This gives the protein CASSLYSVRGVTQYF.

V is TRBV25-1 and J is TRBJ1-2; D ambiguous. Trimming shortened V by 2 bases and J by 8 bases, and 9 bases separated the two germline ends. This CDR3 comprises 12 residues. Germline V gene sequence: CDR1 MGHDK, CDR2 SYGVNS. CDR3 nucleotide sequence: TGTGCCAGCAGTGAAGGCTTCAGGGGCTACACCTTC. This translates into CASSEGFRGYTF.

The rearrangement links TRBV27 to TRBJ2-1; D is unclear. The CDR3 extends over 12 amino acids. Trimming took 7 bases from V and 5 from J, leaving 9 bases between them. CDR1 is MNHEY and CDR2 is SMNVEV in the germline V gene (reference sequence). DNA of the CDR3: TGTGCCAGCATTAGCTCGGACAATGAGCAGTTCTTC. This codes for CASISSDNEQFF.

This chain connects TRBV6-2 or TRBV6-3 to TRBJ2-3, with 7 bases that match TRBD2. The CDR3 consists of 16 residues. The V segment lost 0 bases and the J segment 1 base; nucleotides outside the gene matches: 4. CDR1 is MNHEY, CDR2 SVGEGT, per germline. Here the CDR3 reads CASSYSPAGGTDTQYF. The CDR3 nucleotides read TGTGCCAGCAGTTACTCTCCTGCGGGAGGCACAGATACGCAGTATTTT.

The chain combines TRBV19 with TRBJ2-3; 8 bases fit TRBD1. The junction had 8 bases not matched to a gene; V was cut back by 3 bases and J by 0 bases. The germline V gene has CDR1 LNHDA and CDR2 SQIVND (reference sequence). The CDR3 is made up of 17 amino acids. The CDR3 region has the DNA TGTGCCAGTAGTATTGACACAGGGGGACCTAGCACAGATACGCAGTATTTT. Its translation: CASSIDTGGPSTDTQYF.